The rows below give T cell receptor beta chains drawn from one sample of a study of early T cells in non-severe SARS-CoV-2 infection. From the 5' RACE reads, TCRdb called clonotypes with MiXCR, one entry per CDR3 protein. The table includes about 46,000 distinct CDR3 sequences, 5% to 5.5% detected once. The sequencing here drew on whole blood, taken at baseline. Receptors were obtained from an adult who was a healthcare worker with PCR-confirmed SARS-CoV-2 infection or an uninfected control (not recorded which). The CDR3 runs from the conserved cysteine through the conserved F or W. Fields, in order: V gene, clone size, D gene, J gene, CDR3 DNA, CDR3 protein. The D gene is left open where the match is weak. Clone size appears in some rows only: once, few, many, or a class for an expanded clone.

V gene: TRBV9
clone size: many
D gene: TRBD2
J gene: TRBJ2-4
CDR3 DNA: TGTGCCAGCAGCCCAACCGGGACTAGCGGGAGGGCCGACGACATTCAGTACTTC
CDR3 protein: CASSPTGTSGRADDIQYF

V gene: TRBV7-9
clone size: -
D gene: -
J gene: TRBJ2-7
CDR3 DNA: TGTGCCAGCAGCAGCAACCGCAGCTACGAGCAGTACTTC
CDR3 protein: CASSSNRSYEQYF

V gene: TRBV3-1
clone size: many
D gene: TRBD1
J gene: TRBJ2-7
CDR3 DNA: TGTGCCAGCAGCGAACGAGGAAGGACAGGGCACGAGCAGTACTTC
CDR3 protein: CASSERGRTGHEQYF

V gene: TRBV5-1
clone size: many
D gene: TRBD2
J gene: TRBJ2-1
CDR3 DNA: TGCGCCAGCAAGCCCCTAGCGGACAATGAGCAGTTCTTC
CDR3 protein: CASKPLADNEQFF

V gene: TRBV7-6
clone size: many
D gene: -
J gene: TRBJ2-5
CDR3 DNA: TGTGCCAGCCGCGAGGAGGCGGAACAAGAGACCCAGTACTTC
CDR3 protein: CASREEAEQETQYF

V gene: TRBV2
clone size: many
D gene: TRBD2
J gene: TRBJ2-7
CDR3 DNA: TGTGCCAGCAGTGAATTACTAGCGGGGTCCTACGAGCAGTACTTC
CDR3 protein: CASSELLAGSYEQYF

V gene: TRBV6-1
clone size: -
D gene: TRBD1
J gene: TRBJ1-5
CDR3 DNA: TGTGCCAGCGGAACCAGGACAGGGGGCAATCAGCCCCAGCATTTT
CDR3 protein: CASGTRTGGNQPQHF

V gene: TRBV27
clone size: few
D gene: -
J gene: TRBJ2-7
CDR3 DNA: TGTGCCAGCAGTTCTGGACCCTACGAGCAGTACTTC
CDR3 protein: CASSSGPYEQYF

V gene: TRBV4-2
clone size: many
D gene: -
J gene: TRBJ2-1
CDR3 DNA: TGTGCCAGCAGCCTGCAGGCGAGCGCCCCCTACAATGAGCAGTTCTTC
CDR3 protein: CASSLQASAPYNEQFF

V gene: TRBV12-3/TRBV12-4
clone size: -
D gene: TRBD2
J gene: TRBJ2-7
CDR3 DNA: TGTGCCAGCAGTACTAGCGGGGTATCGATCTCCTACGAGCAGTACTTC
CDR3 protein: CASSTSGVSISYEQYF

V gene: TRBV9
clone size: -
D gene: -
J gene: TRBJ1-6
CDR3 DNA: TGTGCCAGCAGCGCCCAGACAGTGACTAATTCACCCCTCCACTTT
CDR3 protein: CASSAQTVTNSPLHF

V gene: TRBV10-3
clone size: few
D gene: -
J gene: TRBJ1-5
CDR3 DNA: TGTGCCACCCCGGGGGGGCGGCAGCCCCAGCATTTT
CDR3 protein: CATPGGRQPQHF

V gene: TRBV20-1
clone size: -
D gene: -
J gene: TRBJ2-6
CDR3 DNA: TGCAGTGCTAGCGGGCAGAAGAGAATCTCTGGGGCCAACGTCCTGACTTTC
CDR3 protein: CSASGQKRISGANVLTF

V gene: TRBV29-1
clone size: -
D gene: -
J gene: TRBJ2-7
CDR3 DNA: TGCAGCGTCCCCGTCCGGGACGGGGAGACCTACGAGCAGTACTTC
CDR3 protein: CSVPVRDGETYEQYF

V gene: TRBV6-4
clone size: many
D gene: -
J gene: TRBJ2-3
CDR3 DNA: TGTGCCAGCAGTGCCAGACAGACCTCTAGCACAGATACGCAGTATTTT
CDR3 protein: CASSARQTSSTDTQYF

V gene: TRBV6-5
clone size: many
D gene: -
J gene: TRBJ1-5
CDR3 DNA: TGTGCCAGCAGTCCCGCAGGGGATCAGCCCCAGCATTTT
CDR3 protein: CASSPAGDQPQHF

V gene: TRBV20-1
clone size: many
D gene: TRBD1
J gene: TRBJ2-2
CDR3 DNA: TGCAGTGCTCCGGAGACAGGGATGCCCGGGGAGCTGTTTTTT
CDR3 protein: CSAPETGMPGELFF